This T cell receptor beta chain was identified during a study of radiation and T cells in renal cell carcinoma. With respect to this clone: Its target is unknown.

Study-wide results and caveats: Irradiated tumors held more dominant CDR3 motifs than control tumors.

Stated treatment: treatment-naive control, cytoreductive nephrectomy. The tumor was a clear cell renal cell carcinoma. TCRdb's table, derived via immunoSEQ multiplex PCR, lists solely in-frame clones and lacks some. Here the sample spans 15,000 to 20,000 clones, roughly 60% being singletons. Source: tumor tissue, taken from a patient whose treatment was nephrectomy without radiotherapy. The TCR comes from a man in his fifties or sixties with renal cell carcinoma.

The CDR3 coding sequence is TGTGCCAGCAGCCGGGACAGGGGGCGAGACGAGCAGTACTTC. Its translation: CASSRDRGRDEQYF. This chain links TRBV28 with TRBJ2-7, with 12 bases fitting TRBD1. V lost 6 bases and J lost 5; bases outside the gene matches: 5. The CDR3 spans 14 residues. The V gene's germline CDR1 is MDHEN and CDR2 SYDVKM.